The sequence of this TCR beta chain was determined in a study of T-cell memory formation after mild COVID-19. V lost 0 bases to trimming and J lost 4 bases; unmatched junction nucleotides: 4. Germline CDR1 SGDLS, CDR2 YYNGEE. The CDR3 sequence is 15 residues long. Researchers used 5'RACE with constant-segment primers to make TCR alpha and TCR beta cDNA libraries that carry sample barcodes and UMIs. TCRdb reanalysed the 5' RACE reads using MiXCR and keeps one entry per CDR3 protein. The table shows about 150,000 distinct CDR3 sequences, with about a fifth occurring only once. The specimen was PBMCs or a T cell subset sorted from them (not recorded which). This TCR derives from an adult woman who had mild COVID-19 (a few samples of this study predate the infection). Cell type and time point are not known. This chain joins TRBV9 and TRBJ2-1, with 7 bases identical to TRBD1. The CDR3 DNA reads TGTGCCAGCAGCGTAGGAGGGGGCACGTACAATGAGCAGTTCTTC. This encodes CASSVGGGTYNEQFF.